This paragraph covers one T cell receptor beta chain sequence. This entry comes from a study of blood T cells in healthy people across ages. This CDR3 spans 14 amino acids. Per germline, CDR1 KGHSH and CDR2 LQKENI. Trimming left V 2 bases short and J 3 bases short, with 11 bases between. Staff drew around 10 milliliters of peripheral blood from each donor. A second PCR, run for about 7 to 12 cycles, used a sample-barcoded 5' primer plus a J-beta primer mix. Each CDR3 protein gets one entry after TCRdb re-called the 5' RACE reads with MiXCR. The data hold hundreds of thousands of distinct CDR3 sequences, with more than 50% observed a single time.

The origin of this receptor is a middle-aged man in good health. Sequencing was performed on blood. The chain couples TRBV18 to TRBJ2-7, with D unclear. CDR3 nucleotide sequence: TGTGCCAGCTCACCAAAACGGGCAGACTACGAGCAGTACTTC. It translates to CASSPKRADYEQYF.